This T cell receptor beta chain was identified during a study of blood T cell repertoires in COVID-19. Study background: There were acute and convalescent COVID-19 samples, and they came from the United States, Italy and Spain. From T cells, B-cell-depleted T cells, or PBMCs came the material, which was cDNA or gDNA.

This clone was detected once. The authors' processing: Estimation of nucleated cell counts was performed using reference gene primer amplification. Assay used: immunoSEQ multiplex PCR; TCRdb lists only in-frame clones, some missing. V, J and clone size reflect that table, while D and trimming were determined from the DNA. The repertoire holds 150,000 to 200,000 clones, with 88% as singletons. Germline CDR1 reads MGHDK; CDR2 reads SYGVNS. With V trimmed by 8 bases and J by 0 bases, 6 bases remained unmatched. The CDR3 sequence is 15 residues long. The clonotype comes from a man in his fifties who had recovered from COVID-19. J is TRBJ2-4 and V is TRBV25-1, with 8 bases lining up with TRBD1. The sample was peripheral blood. The CDR3 region is CASSGQGLAKNIQYF. Written as DNA, the CDR3 is TGTGCCAGCTCCGGACAGGGACTAGCCAAAAACATTCAGTACTTC.